This T cell receptor (beta chain) was identified during a study of Graves' ophthalmopathy and Graves' hyperthyroidism. Findings of the study overall: Ophthalmopathy progression was predicted by the model at approximately 70% sensitivity and 72.22% specificity.

The study excluded patients with other autoimmune diseases, uncontrolled infections, pregnancy or lactation. Amplification from RNA transcripts yielded the TCR beta CDR3 regions. The first-round RT-PCR employed HTBI primers together with the Qiagen OneStep RT-PCR kit. A multiplex PCR was then performed as the second round. TCRdb reprocessed the multiplex PCR reads via MiXCR and lists one record per CDR3 protein. The sample shows fewer than 70,000 distinct CDR3 sequences, 45% to 55% of them seen only once. The V gene lost 0 bases and the J gene lost 1 base, with 4 bases spanning the gap. Germline CDR1 and CDR2: SGHDN and FVKESK. CDR3 size: 15 residues. This clonotype was picked up many times. The target antigen is unknown.

This sequence originates from an adult woman with Graves' ophthalmopathy. This chain joins TRBV14 and TRBJ2-6, with D unresolved. The sample comprised peripheral blood. The CDR3 sequence: CASSQDPSGANVLTF. The DNA of the CDR3 is TGTGCCAGCAGCCAAGACCCGTCTGGGGCCAACGTCCTGACTTTC.